The next 6 T cell receptor beta chains were all read from a single sample in a study of beta chain features in type 1 diabetes. Sequenced material consisted of expressed TCRB transcripts (all of the isolated RNA was reverse transcribed). The protocol was immunoSEQ multiplex PCR, while the TCRdb copy is restricted to in-frame clones and leaves out a portion. This sample carries about 640,000 clones, around 11% of them seen once, and the ten largest clones take around 0.12%. General study findings and limits: The study found moderately but significantly shorter TCRB CDR3s in all four CD4+ subsets of Type 1 diabetes patients.

Their antigens are not known. Sequenced sample: naive CD4+ T cells from blood. Receptors were obtained from a man under 40 with type 1 diabetes.

This clone was seen once. A junction boundary mismatches the germline segment, possibly from a read error. The chain links TRBV7-9 to TRBJ2-7; tentatively, D is TRBD1 (5 bases). CDR3 length: 12 amino acids. Germline V gene sequence: CDR1 SEHNR, CDR2 FQNEAQ (reference sequence). CDR3 sequence: CASSSDTFERYF. Written as DNA, the CDR3 is TGTGCCAGCAGTTCGGACACCTTCGAGCGGTACTTC.

V is TRBV7-2 and J is TRBJ2-7; tentatively, D is TRBD2 (5 bases). The CDR3 runs 14 residues. Trimming took 5 bases from V and 4 from J, leaving 15 bases between them. Per germline, CDR1 SGHTA and CDR2 FQGNSA. This chain's CDR3 is CASSQFMSGYEQYF. Written as DNA, the CDR3 is TGTGCCAGCAGCCAATTTATGTCGGGATACGAGCAGTACTTC.

This clone has more than one count but fewer than ten. The rearrangement links TRBV7-8 to TRBJ2-5; D unresolved. Germline lookup yields CDR1 SGHVS and CDR2 FQNEAQ. Trimming took off 4 bases at V and 2 bases at J, with 8 bases between the two ends. The CDR3 runs to 13 residues. The CDR3 reads CASSSRLQETQYF. The CDR3 nucleotides are TGTGCCAGCAGCTCACGGCTTCAAGAGACCCAGTACTTC.

This clone turned up a few times. Other DNA sequences within the sample encode an identical CDR3. The CDR3 here is CASSPVENTEAFF. In DNA form, the CDR3 reads TGTGCCAGCTCACCGGTAGAAAACACTGAAGCTTTCTTT. The rearrangement uses TRBV18 and TRBJ1-1; D ambiguous. V lost 3 bases and J lost 2, with 7 bases in between. Per germline, CDR1 KGHSH and CDR2 LQKENI. This CDR3 contains 13 residues.

The V call is TRBV5-6, the J call TRBJ2-7; D is ambiguous. Trimming removed 2 bases from V and 8 bases from J, with 14 bases in between. The CDR3 has 13 residues. Germline CDR1 reads SGHDT; CDR2 reads YYEEEE. CDR3 amino acids: CASSFVGRDQQYF. In nucleotides, the CDR3 is TGTGCCAGCAGCTTCGTAGGGCGCGACCAGCAGTACTTC. Using reference TRBV5-6 and TRBJ2-7 for the parts outside the CDR3, the full variable domain is DAGVTQSPTHLIKTRGQQVTLRCSPKSGHDTVSWYQQALGQGPQFIFQYYEEEERQRGNFPDRFSGHQFPNYSSELNVNALLLGDSALYLCASSFVGRDQQYFGPGTRLTVT.

This clone came up a few times. V gene TRBV5-4 combines with J gene TRBJ1-2; unclear D gene. The germline V gene has CDR1 SGHNT and CDR2 YYREEE (reference sequence). The CDR3 totals 15 residues. Between the trimmed V and J ends, which lost 4 bases and 6 bases, there was a span of 19 bases. The CDR3 sequence: CASSLPHGVMDGYTF. The DNA of the CDR3 is TGTGCCAGCAGCCTACCACACGGGGTAATGGATGGCTACACCTTC.